This paragraph covers one TCR beta chain sequence. Its antigen is unknown. Being one base from a much bigger clone, this may be a read error. These data originate in a study of tumor-infiltrating lymphocytes in primary liver carcinoma. Study-level points and caveats: In tumor-adjacent and tumor-blood pairs, overlap was lower than in tumor region pairs.

Priming with a constant-region primer yielded TCR beta cDNA from about 540 ng total RNA. Three nested multiplex PCR rounds of slightly modified ARM-PCR generated TCR beta libraries. TCRdb re-called the multiplex PCR reads with MiXCR, one entry per CDR3 protein. The sample holds roughly 30,000 distinct CDR3 sequences; about 71% are singletons and the top ten take about 31%. It was from approximately 20-30 mg of unsorted bulk tissue that RNA and DNA were co-extracted. Surgery removed the patients' primary liver carcinoma. Chronic HBV infection was present in the patients, who were treatment-naive. The TCR originated in a woman between 25 and 40 years old with primary liver carcinoma and hepatitis B virus infection. Source material: liver tumor tissue from sampling region 3. The subset is: tumor region T3, left-lateral pole.

Here the CDR3 reads CASSPLDRFYNEQFF. DNA for the CDR3: TGTGCCAGCAGCCCCCTGGACAGATTCTACAATGAGCAGTTCTTC. V gene TRBV12-3 or TRBV12-4 combines with J gene TRBJ2-1, with TRBD1 as a possible D gene (6 bases). The CDR3 consists of 15 residues. Trimming took off 6 bases at V and 3 bases at J, with 15 bases between the two ends.